This TCR beta chain was sequenced in a study of CD8 T cells in Susac syndrome. Study-wide findings and caveats: The TCR sequencing and HLA analysis in the study involved a relatively small number of individuals, as the study acknowledged.

Germline values: CDR1 MDHEN, CDR2 SYDVKM. The CDR3 spans 13 residues. Trimming left V 8 bases short and J 0 bases short, with 7 bases between. TCR beta sequences were obtained from blood CD8+ and CD4+ T cells. Purification of the CD8+ and CD4+ T cells relied on negative isolation, and TEMRA cells underwent FACS enrichment. Remarks on this clonotype: Its antigen is undetermined.

RNA amounts of roughly 0.5 to 1 ug underwent reverse transcription with random hexamers. Multiplex PCR with immunoSEQ amplified the TCR beta CDR3 across 54 Vbeta and 13 Jbeta. Each CDR3 protein is one row after TCRdb ran MiXCR on the immunoSEQ multiplex PCR reads. The table has over 95,000 distinct CDR3 sequences, about nine tenths seen once; the top ten hold more than 0.13%. Input material: CD4+ T cells from PBMCs. This TCR was sampled from a human donor in good health. The V and J genes are TRBV28 and TRBJ2-2; D is unclear. The DNA of the CDR3 is TGTGCCAGCCCAAACGCGAACACCGGGGAGCTGTTTTTT. Translating it yields CASPNANTGELFF. The entire variable domain, with the rest obtained from reference TRBV28 and TRBJ2-2, is as follows: DVKVTQSSRYLVKRTGEKVFLECVQDMDHENMFWYRQDPGLGLRLIYFSYDVKMKEKGDIPEGYSVSREKKERFSLILESASTNQTSMYLCASPNANTGELFFGEGSRLTVL.